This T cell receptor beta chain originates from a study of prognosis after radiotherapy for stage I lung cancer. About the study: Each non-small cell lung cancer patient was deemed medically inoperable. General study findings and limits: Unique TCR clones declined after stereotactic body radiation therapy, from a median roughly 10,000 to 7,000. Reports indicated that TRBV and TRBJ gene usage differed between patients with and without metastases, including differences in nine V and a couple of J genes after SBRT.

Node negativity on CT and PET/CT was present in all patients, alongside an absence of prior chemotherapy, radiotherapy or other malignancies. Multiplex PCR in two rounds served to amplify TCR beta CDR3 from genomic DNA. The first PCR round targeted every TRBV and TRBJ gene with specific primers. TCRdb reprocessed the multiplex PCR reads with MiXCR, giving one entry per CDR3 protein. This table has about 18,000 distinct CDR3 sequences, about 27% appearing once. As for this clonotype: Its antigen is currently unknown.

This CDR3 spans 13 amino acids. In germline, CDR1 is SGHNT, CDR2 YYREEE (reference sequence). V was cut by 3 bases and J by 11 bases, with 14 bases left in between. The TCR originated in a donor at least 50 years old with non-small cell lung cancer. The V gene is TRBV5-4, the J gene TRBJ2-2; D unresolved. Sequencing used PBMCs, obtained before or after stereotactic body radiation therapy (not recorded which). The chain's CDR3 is CASSCDRPPELFF. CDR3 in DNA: TGTGCCAGCAGCTGTGACCGCCCCCCCGAGCTGTTTTTT. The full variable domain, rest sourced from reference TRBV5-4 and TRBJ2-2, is ETGVTQSPTHLIKTRGQQVTLRCSSQSGHNTVSWYQQALGQGPQFIFQYYREEENGRGNFPPRFSGLQFPNYSSELNVNALELDDSALYLCASSCDRPPELFFGEGSRLTVL.